This T cell receptor beta chain was identified during a study of blood T cell repertoires in COVID-19. Original processing methods: Amplification of reference gene primers provided the estimated nucleated cell counts. Repertoires were generated with immunoSEQ multiplex PCR, while TCRdb's copy carries only in-frame clones and drops some. The V and J calls and the clone size are those of that table, but D and trimming were determined from the DNA. The sample includes some 200,000 clones, roughly 80% of them seen just once. Germline lookup yields CDR1 SGHDT and CDR2 YYEEEE. This CDR3 comprises 15 residues. Between the trimmed V and J ends, which lost 1 base and 4 bases, there was a span of 14 bases.

Sequencing was done on a sample of peripheral blood. The chain carries TRBV5-6 and TRBJ2-5, with D tentatively TRBD2 (5 bases). The clonotype was recovered from a woman in her sixties with acute or convalescent COVID-19. CDR3 bases: TGTGCCAGCAGCTTGAAACTTTCCGGGGTAGAGACCCAGTACTTC. Protein: CASSLKLSGVETQYF.